The 32 T cell receptor beta chains below come from one sample, sequenced in a study of cytomegalovirus exposure and HLA in healthy donors (dated by TCRdb to about 2017). The receptor library was made with the immunoSEQ multiplex PCR assay. The multiplex PCR relied on a mix of 60 forward primers for TCR Vbeta segments and 13 reverse primers for TCR Jbeta segments. What TCRdb holds here is the immuneACCESS table cut down to in-frame rearrangements. Part of the clones is not present; checked against another copy, under half of the missing clones reflect an unresolved V gene, and the others are unexplained. This sample gives around 130,000 clones in total; 83% of them show up just once. The top ten clonotypes cover about 1.2% of the sample. Sequenced material: PBMCs. These receptors were taken from a girl aged 2-10 years in good health and CMV-seronegative.

V and J are TRBV7-9 and TRBJ1-3, with 9 nucleotides matching TRBD1. In germline, CDR1 is SEHNR, CDR2 FQNEAQ (reference sequence). The CDR3 is 14 amino acids. V was clipped by 5 bases and J by 8 bases; unmatched bases: 7. The CDR3 DNA reads as TGTGCCAGCAGCCGAGGACAGGGGTGGGACACCATATATTTT. The encoded protein is CASSRGQGWDTIYF.

This clone came up once. This chain uses TRBV5-6 with TRBJ2-7, with D uncertain. The CDR3 consists of 11 residues. Germline CDR1 and CDR2: SGHDT and YYEEEE. V gave up 3 bases and J gave up 1 base, with 2 bases separating them. CDR3 protein: CASSSSYEQYF. The CDR3 DNA reads TGTGCCAGCAGCTCATCCTACGAGCAGTACTTC.

The V and J genes are TRBV5-1 and TRBJ2-3, with D maybe TRBD1 (7 bases). The CDR3 runs 17 residues. V was cut by 5 bases and J by 2 bases, with 21 bases left in between. Germline CDR1 reads SGHRS; CDR2 reads YFSETQ. CDR3 nucleotide sequence: TGCGCCAGCAGATTTGGACAGGAGGGCCGATACACAGATACGCAGTATTTT. This sequence encodes CASRFGQEGRYTDTQYF.

V and J are TRBV27 and TRBJ1-1; no reliable D call. CDR1 MNHEY and CDR2 SMNVEV come from the germline V gene (reference sequence). The V end was cut by 6 bases, the J end by 0 bases, with 11 bases between. This CDR3 is 14 amino acids long. The CDR3 loop reads CASSRGLLNTEAFF. The CDR3 coding sequence is TGTGCCAGCAGCCGAGGACTCCTGAACACTGAAGCTTTCTTT.

The rearrangement uses TRBV29-1 and TRBJ2-7; a weak D match, TRBD2 (5 bases). This CDR3 comprises 12 residues. V was pared by 0 bases and J by 6 bases, with 9 bases between. Germline V gene sequence: CDR1 SQVTM, CDR2 ANQGSEA. The CDR3 bases are TGCAGCGTTGAAGAGACTAACTTCGAGCAGTACTTC. Its protein product is CSVEETNFEQYF.

V is TRBV2 and J is TRBJ2-7, with D perhaps matching TRBD2 (5 bases). The CDR3 has 12 amino acids. Trimming took off 7 bases at V and 0 bases at J, with 7 bases between the two ends. From germline, CDR1 is SNHLY and CDR2 FYNNEI. CDR3 amino acids: CASITSSYEQYF. CDR3 DNA sequence: TGTGCCAGCATTACTAGCTCCTACGAGCAGTACTTC.

This CDR3 is CASSLAGAGSNQPQHF. The CDR3 DNA sequence: TGTGCCAGCAGCCTCGCCGGGGCGGGGAGCAATCAGCCCCAGCATTTT. The V gene is TRBV7-9, the J gene TRBJ1-5, with D perhaps TRBD1 (5 bases). This CDR3 is built from 16 residues. The germline gives CDR1 SEHNR, CDR2 FQNEAQ (reference sequence). V was clipped by 5 bases and J by 1 base, with 15 bases between them.

V gene TRBV7-9 combines with J gene TRBJ1-4; 8 positions match TRBD1. Germline CDR1 reads SEHNR; CDR2 reads FQNEAQ (reference sequence). With 5 bases clipped from V and 6 bases from J, the junction kept 8 bases outside the gene matches. The CDR3 consists of 15 residues. This chain's CDR3 is CASSTRDRIHEKLFF. CDR3 nucleotides: TGTGCCAGCAGCACACGGGACAGGATCCATGAAAAACTGTTTTTT.

This chain links TRBV7-9 with TRBJ2-1; 7 bases are shared with TRBD2. The CDR3 is made up of 17 amino acids. The junction had 6 bases not matched to a gene; V was cut back by 0 bases and J by 1 base. The V gene's germline CDR1 is SEHNR and CDR2 FQNEAQ (reference sequence). CDR3 in amino acids: CASSLAVGGDSYNEQFF. The DNA for the CDR3 is TGTGCCAGCAGCTTAGCGGTGGGGGGGGATTCCTACAATGAGCAGTTCTTC. The full variable domain, in which reference TRBV7-9 and TRBJ2-1 provide the parts outside the CDR3, is DTGVSQNPRHKITKRGQNVTFRCDPISEHNRLYWYRQTLGQGPEFLTYFQNEAQLEKSRLLSDRFSAERPKGSFSTLEIQRTEQGDSAMYLCASSLAVGGDSYNEQFFGPGTRLTVL.

The chain has TRBV27 and TRBJ2-1, with 8 positions matching TRBD2. The germline V gene has CDR1 MNHEY and CDR2 SMNVEV (reference sequence). With V trimmed by 2 bases and J by 9 bases, 15 bases remained unmatched. The CDR3 extends over 17 amino acids. The CDR3, as DNA: TGTGCCAGCAGTTTAACAACTAGCGGCAGCACATGGGGTGAGCAGTTCTTC. Protein product: CASSLTTSGSTWGEQFF.

This clone was observed a few times. The genes are TRBV29-1 and TRBJ1-1, with D maybe TRBD1 (5 bases). The CDR3 extends over 14 amino acids. CDR1 is SQVTM, CDR2 ANQGSEA, per germline. Trimming left V 7 bases short and J 4 bases short, with 19 bases between. DNA of the CDR3: TGCAGCGCACGAAAGGAGGGGAGCTCCACTGAAGCTTTCTTT. It translates to CSARKEGSSTEAFF.

The rearrangement joins TRBV5-4 to TRBJ1-1, with 9 positions matching TRBD1. CDR1 and CDR2 from the germline V gene are SGHNT and YYREEE (reference sequence). The ends lost 3 bases at V and 0 bases at J; junction bases unmatched: 9. The CDR3 contains 17 residues. The CDR3 sequence is CASSWWDRDLMNTEAFF. The CDR3 DNA follows: TGTGCCAGCAGCTGGTGGGACAGGGACCTCATGAACACTGAAGCTTTCTTT.

The chain recombines TRBV5-1 with TRBJ1-2; possibly TRBD1 for D (6 bases). CDR3 length: 15 amino acids. V lost 4 bases and J lost 0, with 13 bases in between. Looked up from germline, CDR1 is SGHRS and CDR2 is YFSETQ. CDR3: CASSPGGQANYGYTF. CDR3 coding DNA: TGCGCCAGCAGCCCGGGGGGCCAGGCTAACTATGGCTACACCTTC.

The CDR3 loop reads CASSPRAGDTEAFF. CDR3 DNA sequence: TGTGCCAGCTCACCTCGAGCAGGGGACACTGAAGCTTTCTTT. V and J are TRBV18 and TRBJ1-1; a weak D match, TRBD1 (6 bases). CDR3 length equals 14 residues. The germline CDR1 and CDR2 sequences are KGHSH and LQKENI. V gave up 3 bases and J gave up 3 bases, with 11 bases separating them.

V gene TRBV28 combines with J gene TRBJ2-7; unclear D gene. There are 15 residues in the CDR3. Trimming shortened V by 1 base and J by 1 base, and 11 bases separated the two germline ends. Germline V gene sequence: CDR1 MDHEN, CDR2 SYDVKM. The CDR3 spells CASSLLPGRSYEQYF. In nucleotides, the CDR3 is TGTGCCAGCAGTTTATTACCAGGTAGATCCTACGAGCAGTACTTC.

The chain recombines TRBV7-9 with TRBJ2-2; D unresolved. The CDR3 covers 12 residues. Germline-derived CDR1 and CDR2 are SEHNR and FQNEAQ (reference sequence). The V end was cut by 6 bases, the J end by 3 bases, with 5 bases between. The CDR3 DNA is TGTGCCAGCAGGGTAGACACCGGGGAGCTGTTTTTT. Protein: CASRVDTGELFF.

The gene calls are TRBV4-2 and TRBJ2-7, with 12 bases that match TRBD2. This CDR3 is 16 amino acids long. Unmatched junction bases numbered 5, after V lost 3 bases and J lost 2 bases. CDR1 is LGHNA, CDR2 YNFKEQ, per germline. The DNA of the CDR3 is TGTGCCAGCAGCCAGCTACTAGCGGGAGGCACCTACGAGCAGTACTTC. This encodes CASSQLLAGGTYEQYF.

This sequence joins TRBV28 and TRBJ2-5; 8 bases fit TRBD2. The J call could be wrong; TRBJ2-7 is a better fit for the DNA end. Germline V gene sequence: CDR1 MDHEN, CDR2 SYDVKM. This CDR3 spans 15 amino acids. The CDR3 region has the DNA TGTGCCAGCAGTTCCCACCGCGGGAGGTCCTACGAGCAGTACTTC. It translates to CASSSHRGRSYEQYF.

V gene TRBV7-6 combines with J gene TRBJ2-3, with 14 positions matching TRBD2. The length of the CDR3 is 18 residues. The germline V gene has CDR1 SGHVS and CDR2 FNYEAQ. Losses at the gene ends were 5 bases for V and 4 bases for J; bases not matched to a gene: 11. The CDR3 sequence is CASSRSVTSGGAADTQYF. In DNA form, the CDR3 reads TGTGCCAGCAGCCGCTCCGTGACTAGCGGGGGGGCCGCAGATACGCAGTATTTT.

This clone was detected only once. V is TRBV9 and J is TRBJ2-1; 7 nucleotides agree with TRBD2. Per germline, CDR1 SGDLS and CDR2 YYNGEE. Germline trimming cut 4 bases from V and 8 bases from J; bases unmatched to any gene: 9. The length of the CDR3 is 14 residues. For the CDR3, the DNA is TGTGCCAGCAGCTTGTCCGGGACTACAGATGAGCAGTTCTTC. This encodes CASSLSGTTDEQFF.

The chain has TRBV2 and TRBJ2-1; 7 positions match TRBD2. Germline CDR1 and CDR2: SNHLY and FYNNEI. J was trimmed by 1 base and V by 1 base; bases with no gene match: 4. The CDR3 loop spans 16 amino acids. The DNA for the CDR3 is TGTGCCAGCAGTGAAGGGCGGGGGAGGTCCTACAATGAGCAGTTCTTC. This translates into CASSEGRGRSYNEQFF.

V gene TRBV7-2 combines with J gene TRBJ1-2, with TRBD1 as a possible D gene (6 bases). V shed 1 base and J shed 7 bases, with 19 bases lying between them. This CDR3 contains 16 residues. Germline loops: CDR1 SGHTA, CDR2 FQGNSA. The CDR3 loop is CASSLDVRGQGGGYTF. The CDR3 nucleotides are TGTGCCAGCAGCTTAGATGTTAGGGGACAAGGGGGTGGCTACACCTTC. The whole variable domain, filled in from reference TRBV7-2 and TRBJ1-2, reads GAGVSQSPSNKVTEKGKDVELRCDPISGHTALYWYRQSLGQGLEFLIYFQGNSAPDKSGLPSDRFSAERTGGSVSTLTIQRTQQEDSAVYLCASSLDVRGQGGGYTFGSGTRLTVV.

The chain carries TRBV14 and TRBJ2-7; 7 nucleotides agree with TRBD1. Per germline, CDR1 SGHDN and CDR2 FVKESK. V shed 1 base, J shed 0 bases, and the junction held 6 bases outside the gene matches. The CDR3 runs to 16 residues. CDR3 in amino acids: CASSQVGQVYSYEQYF. The CDR3 DNA reads TGTGCCAGCAGCCAAGTCGGACAGGTTTACTCCTACGAGCAGTACTTC.

The chain is built from TRBV7-2 and TRBJ2-5, with TRBD2 matching 7 bases. Germline V gene lookup returns CDR1 SGHTA and CDR2 FQGNSA. Germline trimming cut 1 base from V and 5 bases from J; bases unmatched to any gene: 4. This CDR3 has 14 residues. The DNA for the CDR3 is TGTGCCAGCAGCTTAGATGTCGGGGGGGAGACCCAGTACTTC. Translating it yields CASSLDVGGETQYF.

V gene TRBV2 combines with J gene TRBJ2-1; D is perhaps TRBD2 (5 bases). V lost 7 bases and J lost 3, with 10 bases in between. In germline, CDR1 is SNHLY, CDR2 FYNNEI. The CDR3 covers 13 residues. The CDR3 loop is CASILAVYNEQFF. DNA of the CDR3: TGTGCCAGCATCCTAGCAGTCTACAATGAGCAGTTCTTC.

This chain connects TRBV7-6 to TRBJ2-1, with 11 bases aligning to TRBD1. The germline V gene encodes CDR1 SGHVS and CDR2 FNYEAQ. V gave up 1 base and J gave up 9 bases; unmatched junction bases: 8. The CDR3 sequence is 16 residues long. The DNA for the CDR3 is TGTGCCAGCAGCTTAGATAGGGGACAGGGGGGAGGTGAGCAGTTCTTC. Protein: CASSLDRGQGGGEQFF.

J is TRBJ2-3 and V is TRBV9; possible D gene TRBD2, 6 bases. Germline V gene sequence: CDR1 SGDLS, CDR2 YYNGEE. The CDR3 covers 16 residues. V lost 0 bases and J 0 bases, leaving 11 bases between the germline ends. This CDR3 reads CASSVEAGTSTDTQYF. The CDR3 DNA follows: TGTGCCAGCAGCGTAGAGGCGGGGACTAGCACAGATACGCAGTATTTT.

The genes are TRBV4-1 and TRBJ1-2, with 7 bases identical to TRBD1. This CDR3 spans 16 amino acids. Germline assignment: CDR1 MGHRA and CDR2 YSYEKL. The junction had 8 bases not matched to a gene; V was cut back by 2 bases and J by 2 bases. Here the CDR3 reads CASSQPRQGLNYGYTF. CDR3 DNA: TGCGCCAGCAGCCAACCCAGACAGGGACTGAACTATGGCTACACCTTC.

Remarks on this clone: Distinct nucleotide sequences in the sample also encode this CDR3. V is TRBV30 and J is TRBJ2-7; 10 bases are shared with TRBD1. The V segment lost 2 bases and the J segment 5 bases; nucleotides outside the gene matches: 15. The germline V gene encodes CDR1 GTSNPN and CDR2 SVGIG (reference sequence). The CDR3 has 17 residues. CDR3 region: CAWSQVFLGQGTNEQYF. CDR3 in DNA: TGTGCCTGGAGTCAGGTGTTCCTGGGACAGGGGACCAACGAGCAGTACTTC. Using reference TRBV30 and TRBJ2-7 for the parts outside the CDR3, the full variable domain is SQTIHQWPATLVQPVGSPLSLECTVEGTSNPNLYWYRQAAGRGLQLLFYSVGIGQISSEVPQNLSASRPQDRQFILSSKKLLLSDSGFYLCAWSQVFLGQGTNEQYFGPGTRLTVT.

The rearrangement joins TRBV30 to TRBJ2-5; D uncertain. CDR1 is GTSNPN, CDR2 SVGIG, per germline (reference sequence). The length of the CDR3 is 10 residues. V lost 5 bases and J lost 5, with 6 bases in between. CDR3 DNA sequence: TGTGCCTGGTCACATGAGACCCAGTACTTC. As protein: CAWSHETQYF.

This chain links TRBV30 with TRBJ2-1; 10 positions agree with TRBD1. Germline V gives CDR1 GTSNPN, CDR2 SVGIG (reference sequence). V lost 5 bases, J lost 7 bases, and 2 bases stayed unmatched. The CDR3 is 12 amino acids. The CDR3 is CAWGQGGNEQFF. CDR3 coding DNA: TGTGCCTGGGGACAGGGGGGGAATGAGCAGTTCTTC.

The chain links TRBV27 to TRBJ1-1; 8 nucleotides align to TRBD1. This CDR3 contains 16 residues. With 5 bases clipped from V and 4 bases from J, the junction kept 12 bases outside the gene matches. Germline CDR1 is MNHEY and CDR2 is SMNVEV (reference sequence). CDR3 DNA: TGTGCCAGCAGTCCCTGGACAGGGCCCCTTGTCACTGAAGCTTTCTTT. Translated: CASSPWTGPLVTEAFF.